The subject of this entry is one T cell receptor (beta chain). The record originates from a study of OX40 agonist ivuxolimab in advanced cancers. The table came from immunoSEQ multiplex PCR; TCRdb's copy has only in-frame clones and leaves some out. Among approximately 89,000 clones listed, around 87% were seen once. CDR3 length equals 12 residues. Trimming cost V 1 base and J 7 bases, with 8 bases left between them. Germline CDR1 and CDR2: SGHVS and FNYEAQ. Sequences were derived from CD4+ or CD8+ T cells sorted from blood, sampled in a trial of the OX40 agonist ivuxolimab. The TCR originated in an adult with an advanced solid tumor such as melanoma, head and neck, liver or kidney cancer. V and J are TRBV7-6 and TRBJ2-7, with D perhaps assigned TRBD1 or TRBD2 (5 bases each). The CDR3 DNA is TGTGCCAGCAGCTTAGGGGGGTTGGAGCAGTACTTC. Its protein product is CASSLGGLEQYF.